One and the same sample provided the 7 T cell receptor beta chains below, sequenced in a study of beta chain features in type 1 diabetes (dated by TCRdb to 2016 to 2019). Receptors were amplified or captured by the immunoSEQ multiplex PCR assay. All of the isolated RNA was reverse transcribed with the High Capacity cDNA Reverse Transcription Kit, so expressed TCRB transcripts were sequenced. TCRdb stores this immuneACCESS table with in-frame sequences only. Part of the clones is absent; in the studies checked, under half of the shortfall reflects unresolved V genes, and no reason is known for the rest. This sample holds around 150,000 clones; around 63% were observed only once. The ten largest clones add up to around 0.08% of the sample. What the authors observed across the whole study: A moderate but significant shortening of TCRB CDR3 length was observed in type 1 diabetes patients in all four CD4+ subsets.

These receptors' targets are unknown. The sample consisted of naive CD4+ T cells from blood. Read against the paper, the sample's cell subset or site label means: true naive CD4+ T cells. These receptors all come from a man aged 25 to 40 with type 1 diabetes.

The rearrangement joins TRBV7-9 to TRBJ1-2; the D is unclear. Per germline, CDR1 SEHNR and CDR2 FQNEAQ (reference sequence). This CDR3 is built from 13 residues. V lost 5 bases and J 4 bases, leaving 11 bases between the germline ends. The CDR3 DNA reads as TGTGCCAGCAGCCCAGTGGCATCCTATGGCTACACCTTC. Residues: CASSPVASYGYTF.

CDR3 bases: TGCAGCGTTAAGGGGTCCGGCACAGATACGCAGTATTTT. This codes for CSVKGSGTDTQYF. The chain joins TRBV29-1 to TRBJ2-3, with D possibly TRBD1 on 5 matching bases. The germline V gene encodes CDR1 SQVTM and CDR2 ANQGSEA. Trimming stripped 5 bases from V and 1 base from J, with 10 bases between. The CDR3 is made up of 13 amino acids.

This chain connects TRBV6-5 to TRBJ1-5, with D possibly matching TRBD1 (5 bases). CDR3 length equals 15 residues. Germline CDR1 MNHEY, CDR2 SVGAGI. V was shortened by 3 bases and J by 3 bases, with 12 bases between the two germline ends. The CDR3 region is CASSYDRGTNQPQHF. CDR3 DNA: TGTGCCAGCAGTTATGATCGGGGGACCAATCAGCCCCAGCATTTT.

The J gene is TRBJ2-5, the V gene TRBV15, with D possibly matching TRBD1 (6 bases). The CDR3 runs to 14 residues. Germline CDR1 LNHNV, CDR2 YYDKDF (reference sequence). V was clipped by 4 bases and J by 1 base, with 10 bases between them. The DNA of the CDR3 is TGTGCCACCAGCAAGGACAGCGCCCAAGAGACCCAGTACTTC. Encoded protein: CATSKDSAQETQYF.

This clone has just a few counts. The chain links TRBV29-1 to TRBJ2-5, with D tentatively TRBD2 (6 bases). The V gene's germline CDR1 is SQVTM and CDR2 ANQGSEA. This CDR3 region has 13 residues. The V end lost 3 bases, the J end lost 3 bases, and 11 bases lay between the germline ends. CDR3 sequence reads: CSVDSRGKETQYF. Written as DNA, the CDR3 is TGCAGCGTTGATTCTCGGGGGAAAGAGACCCAGTACTTC.

This clone was counted a few times. The chain combines TRBV29-1 with TRBJ2-3; perhaps D is TRBD1 or TRBD2 (5 bases each). The germline V and J ends were trimmed by 3 bases and 2 bases, with 6 bases remaining between them. CDR3 length: 12 amino acids. Germline CDR1 SQVTM, CDR2 ANQGSEA. The CDR3 bases are TGCAGCGTTGAGGGGGACACAGATACGCAGTATTTT. This sequence encodes CSVEGDTDTQYF.

CDR3 sequence (DNA): TGTGCCTGGAGTGTACTCGACTTGGAAAAACTGTTTTTT. It encodes CAWSVLDLEKLFF. V gene TRBV30 combines with J gene TRBJ1-4, with no clear D. The germline V gene has CDR1 GTSNPN and CDR2 SVGIG (reference sequence). Trimming shortened V by 0 bases and J by 8 bases, and 10 bases separated the two germline ends. The CDR3 has 13 amino acids.